The 30 T cell receptor beta chains listed next were all sequenced from one sample in a study of prognosis after radiotherapy for stage I lung cancer. Starting from genomic DNA, TCR beta CDR3 was amplified through two-round multiplex PCR. The use of primers specific to each TRBV and TRBJ gene characterized first-round PCR. A single record per CDR3 protein comes from TCRdb applying MiXCR to the multiplex PCR reads. This sample has tens of thousands of distinct CDR3 sequences, with 35% to 55% found just once. Specimen: PBMCs, collected before or after stereotactic body radiation therapy (not recorded which). All receptors come from a donor over 45 with non-small cell lung cancer.

In this sample, this clonotype turned up many times. V usage is TRBV12-5 and J usage is TRBJ2-2; weak D call: TRBD2 (6 bases). The germline gives CDR1 LGHNT, CDR2 FRNRAP. The CDR3 sequence is 13 residues long. The V end was cut by 6 bases, the J end by 3 bases, with 8 bases between. The CDR3 DNA sequence: TGTGCTAGTGGGGAGGGTGACACCGGGGAGCTGTTTTTT. It yields the protein CASGEGDTGELFF. Using reference TRBV12-5 and TRBJ2-2 for the parts outside the CDR3, the full variable domain is DARVTQTPRHKVTEMGQEVTMRCQPILGHNTVFWYRQTMMQGLELLAYFRNRAPLDDSGMPKDRFSAEMPDATLATLKIQPSEPRDSAVYFCASGEGDTGELFFGEGSRLTVL.

This sequence joins TRBV6-1 and TRBJ2-7; 9 nucleotides agree with TRBD1. The CDR3 loop spans 15 amino acids. The germline V gene encodes CDR1 MNHNS and CDR2 SASEGT. V lost 7 bases and J lost 2; bases outside the gene matches: 9. This CDR3 reads CASTIPGQGTYEQYF. The CDR3 nucleotides are TGTGCCAGCACTATTCCGGGACAGGGTACCTACGAGCAGTACTTC.

This clonotype was counted at least ten times. The chain carries TRBV20-1 and TRBJ2-1; 8 bases map to TRBD2. The CDR3 is made up of 15 amino acids. Germline V CDR1 and CDR2: DFQATT, SNEGSKA (reference sequence). Germline trimming cut 3 bases from V and 3 bases from J; bases unmatched to any gene: 7. CDR3 coding DNA: TGCAGTGCTAGGCTGGGACTAGAGGGCTACAATGAGCAGTTCTTC. Translating it yields CSARLGLEGYNEQFF.

Many counts were recorded for this clonotype. The J gene is TRBJ2-3, the V gene TRBV19; 11 bases line up with TRBD2. Germline V lookup: CDR1 LNHDA, CDR2 SQIVND (reference sequence). J was trimmed by 10 bases and V by 6 bases; bases with no gene match: 12. This CDR3 is 15 amino acids long. CDR3 amino acids: CASSNGGTSGKPQYF. Written as DNA, the CDR3 is TGTGCCAGTAGCAATGGCGGGACTAGCGGCAAGCCGCAGTATTTT.

This clonotype is classed as medium-sized (0.01 to 0.1%). The chain couples TRBV6-5 to TRBJ2-7; the D gene is possibly TRBD2 (6 bases). With 0 bases removed from V and 1 base from J, the gap between germline ends came to 10 bases. Germline CDR1 reads MNHEY; CDR2 reads SVGAGI. This CDR3 is built from 15 residues. CDR3 nucleotide sequence: TGTGCCAGCAGTTACTCGGCGGGGAGTTCCTACGAGCAGTACTTC. Protein sequence: CASSYSAGSSYEQYF.

The V gene is TRBV6-2 or TRBV6-3, the J gene TRBJ1-1; 8 bases fit TRBD1. Trimming at V came to 9 bases and at J to 0 bases, leaving 6 bases not matched to a gene. The CDR3 contains 14 residues. Germline loops: CDR1 MNHEY, CDR2 SVGEGT. CDR3 DNA: TGTGCCAGTATCGTGGACAGGGTGAACACTGAAGCTTTCTTT. Encoded protein: CASIVDRVNTEAFF.

This clonotype was found once. The chain uses TRBV20-1 and TRBJ2-1; TRBD1 aligns across 7 bases. Germline CDR1 DFQATT, CDR2 SNEGSKA (reference sequence). The CDR3 runs to 9 residues. V lost 6 bases and J lost 12; bases outside the gene matches: 2. The CDR3: CSAGQRQFF. The CDR3, as DNA: TGCAGTGCGGGACAGCGGCAGTTCTTC.

The V and J genes are TRBV11-3 and TRBJ2-5; D not certain. The CDR3 covers 11 residues. Germline V lookup: CDR1 SGHNT, CDR2 YENEEA. Trimming removed 5 bases from V and 5 bases from J, with 6 bases in between. The CDR3 loop reads CASSRRETQYF. The CDR3, as DNA: TGTGCCAGCAGCCGTCGGGAGACCCAGTACTTC.

V usage is TRBV7-2 and J usage is TRBJ1-2; D gene unclear. In germline, CDR1 is SGHTA, CDR2 FQGNSA. V lost 5 bases, J lost 12 bases, and 13 bases lay in between. The CDR3 covers 11 residues. CDR3 sequence: CASSGLPGNTF. The CDR3 DNA reads TGTGCCAGCAGCGGACTACCTGGAAACACCTTC. Combining the CDR3 with reference TRBV7-2 and TRBJ1-2 gives the whole variable domain GAGVSQSPSNKVTEKGKDVELRCDPISGHTALYWYRQSLGQGLEFLIYFQGNSAPDKSGLPSDRFSAERTGGSVSTLTIQRTQQEDSAVYLCASSGLPGNTFGSGTRLTVV.

This clonotype was counted many times. The chain joins TRBV12-3 or TRBV12-4 to TRBJ2-3, with 9 positions matching TRBD1. The CDR3 covers 15 residues. Trimming took 6 bases from V and 3 from J; bases not matched to a gene: 7. This CDR3 reads CASSFNRGRTDTQYF. The CDR3 DNA is TGTGCCAGCAGCTTCAACAGGGGGCGAACAGATACGCAGTATTTT.

This clonotype appeared a single time. The J gene is TRBJ2-7, the V gene TRBV7-2; 11 bases are shared with TRBD2. From germline, CDR1 is SGHTA and CDR2 FQGNSA. The CDR3 has 16 amino acids. V lost 6 bases to trimming and J lost 2 bases; unmatched junction nucleotides: 9. CDR3 sequence: CASRPSGTSGTYEQYF. CDR3 nucleotide sequence: TGTGCCAGCAGACCATCCGGGACTAGCGGAACCTACGAGCAGTACTTC.

The chain combines TRBV6-1 with TRBJ1-2, with D possibly being TRBD1 (5 bases). V was pared by 7 bases and J by 4 bases, with 19 bases between. Germline CDR1 and CDR2: MNHNS and SASEGT. This CDR3 comprises 15 residues. CDR3 amino acids: CASTPGHAGSYGYTF. In nucleotides, the CDR3 is TGTGCCAGCACCCCTGGGCACGCAGGGAGCTATGGCTACACCTTC.

This clonotype showed up many times. V and J are TRBV5-1 and TRBJ2-7, with 9 bases that match TRBD1. Germline loops: CDR1 SGHRS, CDR2 YFSETQ. This CDR3 is built from 15 residues. V dropped 3 bases and J dropped 6; count of bases not matched to a gene: 10. The CDR3 region is CASSYIPGQGGEQYF. DNA of the CDR3: TGCGCCAGCAGCTATATACCGGGACAGGGTGGCGAGCAGTACTTC.

Judged by abundance, this clonotype is medium-sized (0.01 to 0.1%). The J gene is TRBJ2-1, the V gene TRBV12-3 or TRBV12-4, with 7 nucleotides matching TRBD2. This CDR3 contains 16 residues. Trimming removed 2 bases from V and 7 bases from J; junction bases left unmatched: 11. CDR3 region: CASSLSGLGGKNEQFF. The CDR3 bases are TGTGCCAGCAGTTTAAGTGGGCTGGGGGGGAAGAATGAGCAGTTCTTC.

Details on this clonotype: An end of the junction does not agree with germline; a read error may underlie this. This CDR3 is CAGSPRLAGGPGELFF. CDR3 sequence (DNA): TGTGCCGGCAGTCCTCGACTAGCGGGGGGGCCCGGGGAGCTGTTTTTT. The chain links TRBV7-3 to TRBJ2-2; 14 positions agree with TRBD2. Germline V CDR1 and CDR2: SGHTA, FQGTGA. CDR3 length: 16 residues.

At least ten counts were recorded for this clonotype. The V call is TRBV5-1, the J call TRBJ2-1; D tentatively fits TRBD1 or TRBD2 (6 bases each). Germline lookup yields CDR1 SGHRS and CDR2 YFSETQ. The CDR3 spans 15 residues. Trimming shortened V by 4 bases and J by 5 bases, and 16 bases separated the two germline ends. The CDR3 reads CASSLGGAGNNEQFF. For the CDR3, the DNA is TGCGCCAGCAGCCTCGGGGGCGCTGGGAACAATGAGCAGTTCTTC.

This clonotype was seen at least ten times. The chain combines TRBV27 with TRBJ1-5; D remains unclear. V gave up 4 bases and J gave up 2 bases, with 9 bases separating them. Germline values: CDR1 MNHEY, CDR2 SMNVEV (reference sequence). CDR3 length: 14 residues. The CDR3 spells CASSSAYGNQPQHF. CDR3 sequence (DNA): TGTGCCAGCAGTTCAGCATATGGCAATCAGCCCCAGCATTTT.

This clonotype was found many times. The chain is built from TRBV28 and TRBJ1-3, with D hard to call. The germline V and J ends were trimmed by 7 bases and 1 base, with 14 bases remaining between them. The CDR3 extends over 15 amino acids. The germline CDR1 and CDR2 sequences are MDHEN and SYDVKM. Here the CDR3 DNA reads TGTGCCAGCACCTTGGCCGGGGATTCTGGAAACACCATATATTTT. As protein: CASTLAGDSGNTIYF.

The chain carries TRBV12-3 or TRBV12-4 and TRBJ2-1, with D tentatively TRBD2 (7 bases). Trimming removed 7 bases from V and 8 bases from J, with 27 bases in between. The CDR3 sequence is 17 residues long. CDR3 residues: CASTPLIRGGSSDEQFF. The DNA of the CDR3 is TGTGCCAGCACCCCCCTCATCAGGGGAGGGAGTAGTGATGAGCAGTTCTTC.

This clonotype was counted at least ten times. V and J are TRBV6-1 and TRBJ1-5; TRBD1 aligns across 7 bases. The CDR3 contains 15 residues. V dropped 7 bases and J dropped 1; count of bases not matched to a gene: 7. Germline V gene sequence: CDR1 MNHNS, CDR2 SASEGT. DNA of the CDR3: TGTGCCAGCAAGATAACAGGGGCGAGCAATCAGCCCCAGCATTTT. Translated, it gives CASKITGASNQPQHF.

This clonotype counts as medium-sized. The chain joins TRBV19 to TRBJ1-6; no clear D. In germline, CDR1 is LNHDA, CDR2 SQIVND (reference sequence). The CDR3 extends over 13 amino acids. Between the trimmed V and J ends, which lost 2 bases and 7 bases, there was a span of 6 bases. CDR3 loop: CASSILGNSPLHF. The CDR3 bases are TGTGCCAGTAGTATATTAGGCAATTCACCCCTCCACTTT.

The chain is built from TRBV20-1 and TRBJ1-5; D ambiguous. Germline V gene sequence: CDR1 DFQATT, CDR2 SNEGSKA (reference sequence). This CDR3 region has 13 residues. V was clipped by 6 bases and J by 3 bases, with 12 bases between them. The DNA of the CDR3 is TGCAGTGCAGTCCGGGCCCTCAATCAGCCCCAGCATTTT. This codes for CSAVRALNQPQHF.

This clonotype showed up many times. The chain employs TRBV18 and TRBJ2-1; either TRBD1 or TRBD2 may supply D (5 bases each). The CDR3 is 14 residues long. Germline V gene sequence: CDR1 KGHSH, CDR2 LQKENI. V was clipped by 6 bases and J by 4 bases, with 13 bases between them. CDR3 residues: CASSGARGYNEQFF. As DNA, the CDR3 is TGTGCCAGCTCCGGGGCCCGCGGTTACAATGAGCAGTTCTTC.

This clonotype was seen repeatedly, ten times or more. The chain is built from TRBV3-1 and TRBJ1-5; D remains ambiguous. The germline CDR1 and CDR2 sequences are LGHDT and YNNKEL (reference sequence). V lost 2 bases and J lost 3, with 8 bases in between. The CDR3 extends over 14 amino acids. The DNA for the CDR3 is TGTGCCAGCAGCCAACAGGACTCCAATCAGCCCCAGCATTTT. It translates to CASSQQDSNQPQHF.

For this clonotype: One end of the junction is discordant with germline, which a read error may explain. J is TRBJ2-5 and V is TRBV12-3 or TRBV12-4; no clear D. The CDR3 is made up of 10 amino acids. The CDR3 region has the DNA TGTGCCAGCAGTGTGAAGACCCATTACTTC. The encoded protein is CASSVKTHYF.

As to this clonotype: An end of the junction does not agree with germline; a read error may underlie this. This chain connects TRBV19 to TRBJ2-3; a weak D match, TRBD1 (5 bases). The CDR3 extends over 14 amino acids. Germline V gene lookup returns CDR1 LNHDA and CDR2 SQIVND (reference sequence). The CDR3 sequence is CSSRQLSNTDTQYF. As DNA, the CDR3 is TGTTCCAGCCGACAGCTATCTAACACAGATACGCAGTATTTT.

This clonotype was counted at least ten times. The V call is TRBV27, the J call TRBJ2-6; 9 bases match TRBD1. J gave up 8 bases and V 2 bases, and 16 bases lay outside the gene matches. Germline V lookup: CDR1 MNHEY, CDR2 SMNVEV (reference sequence). The CDR3 covers 19 residues. This CDR3 is CASSLAGQGVPFVSNVLTF. The CDR3, as DNA: TGTGCCAGCAGTTTAGCGGGACAGGGAGTTCCCTTTGTTTCCAACGTCCTGACTTTC. Filled out from reference TRBV27 and TRBJ2-6, the complete variable domain reads EAQVTQNPRYLITVTGKKLTVTCSQNMNHEYMSWYRQDPGLGLRQIYYSMNVEVTDKGDVPEGYKVSRKEKRNFPLILESPSPNQTSLYFCASSLAGQGVPFVSNVLTFGAGSRLTVL.

Ten or more counts support this clonotype. The rearrangement links TRBV7-8 to TRBJ1-6; possible D gene TRBD1, 5 bases. The CDR3 is 15 amino acids. The V end was cut by 4 bases, the J end by 10 bases, with 17 bases between. Germline V gene sequence: CDR1 SGHVS, CDR2 FQNEAQ. Written as DNA, the CDR3 is TGTGCCAGCAGCTCACAACAAATATCAGGGTCACCCCTCCACTTT. It specifies CASSSQQISGSPLHF.

To note about this clonotype: Possible read error: a much larger clone is one base away. The rearrangement links TRBV19 to TRBJ2-1, with TRBD2 identical over 13 bases. This CDR3 is built from 13 residues. In germline, CDR1 is LNHDA, CDR2 SQIVND (reference sequence). The CDR3 loop reads CASSTGTSGTSSF. CDR3 bases: TGTGCCAGTAGCACCGGGACTAGCGGGACCTCGTCCTTC.

J is TRBJ2-7 and V is TRBV30; tentative D call: TRBD2 (6 bases). The V gene lost 6 bases and the J gene lost 4 bases, with 10 bases spanning the gap. This CDR3 spans 11 amino acids. Per the germline V gene, CDR1 is GTSNPN and CDR2 is SVGIG (reference sequence). CDR3 coding DNA: TGTGCCTGCTACCGGGGGTACGAGCAGTACTTC. It translates to CACYRGYEQYF.